Reported below is one T cell receptor beta chain. The antigen is undetermined. Produced via immunoSEQ multiplex PCR; TCRdb's table is partial and in-frame only. There are around 50,000 clones in the sample; around 82% occur only once, and over 0.5% lies in the top ten. Single viable CD3+CD4+CD8-CD45RO+ cells were sorted as the memory CD4+ T cells. Serum IgG to CMV pp150, pp28, p38 and p52 defined serostatus. CD4+ T cells were isolated by positive magnetic selection. The data were obtained in a study of memory CD4+ T cells and cytomegalovirus serostatus. Study-wide context: Of the healthy Belgian adults, nine or ten were CMV seropositive and 24 seronegative. Study-wide results and caveats: Of under 200 reported CMV TCRbeta sequences, 60 to 85 were found in memory CD4+ repertoires.

This CDR3 has 14 amino acids. Germline V gene data show CDR1 as SGHRS and CDR2 as YFSETQ. V lost 4 bases to trimming and J lost 4 bases; unmatched junction nucleotides: 7. The TCR sequence derives from an adult in good health and CMV-seronegative. The chain carries TRBV5-1 and TRBJ1-1; 7 bases are shared with TRBD1. Sequencing was carried out using memory CD4+ T cells from blood. The CDR3 nucleotides read TGCGCCAGCAGCGGAAAGACAGGGCGCACTGAAGCTTTCTTT. It is translated as CASSGKTGRTEAFF.